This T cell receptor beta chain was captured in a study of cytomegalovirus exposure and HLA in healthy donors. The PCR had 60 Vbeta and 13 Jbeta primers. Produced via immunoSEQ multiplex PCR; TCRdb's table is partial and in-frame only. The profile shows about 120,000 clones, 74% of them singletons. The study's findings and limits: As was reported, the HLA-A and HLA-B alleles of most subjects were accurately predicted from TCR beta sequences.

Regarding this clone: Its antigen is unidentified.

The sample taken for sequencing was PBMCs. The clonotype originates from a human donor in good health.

In DNA, the CDR3 is TGTGCCAGCTCAAAACAGGGAATCGGGGATACGCAGTATTTT. This translates into CASSKQGIGDTQYF. This chain joins TRBV18 and TRBJ2-3; the D gene is possibly TRBD1 (6 bases). The germline V gene has CDR1 KGHSH and CDR2 LQKENI. The CDR3 is 14 residues long. Trimming pared 5 bases from V and 6 bases from J, leaving 15 bases between.